The 23 T cell receptor beta chains presented below share a single source sample, sequenced in a study of shared clonotypes between healthy human individuals. The assay was immunoSEQ multiplex PCR, and TCRdb's table has in-frame clones only and misses some. Among hundreds of thousands of clones listed, less than 96% were seen once. The sample comprised naive CD4+ T cells sorted from blood. Subset described: CD45RA+ positively selected. These TCRs come from a woman in her 30s in good health.

This sequence joins TRBV6-6 and TRBJ1-2, with 7 bases lining up with TRBD1. V lost 6 bases to trimming and J lost 4 bases; unmatched junction nucleotides: 11. CDR3 length: 15 amino acids. Germline CDR1 is MNHNY and CDR2 is SVGAGI (reference sequence). CDR3 region: CASRRRRDSGYGYTF. The CDR3 DNA is TGTGCCAGCAGGCGACGTAGGGACAGCGGCTATGGCTACACCTTC.

This clone came up once. The chain links TRBV15 to TRBJ2-2; D gene ambiguous. The V gene lost 0 bases and the J gene lost 0 bases, with 11 bases spanning the gap. Germline CDR1 is LNHNV and CDR2 is YYDKDF (reference sequence). The CDR3 totals 17 residues. CDR3 nucleotide sequence: TGTGCCACCAGCAGAGATCACGGATCCTCGAACACCGGGGAGCTGTTTTTT. Its protein product is CATSRDHGSSNTGELFF. The whole variable domain, remainder taken from reference TRBV15 and TRBJ2-2, is DAMVIQNPRYQVTQFGKPVTLSCSQTLNHNVMYWYQQKSSQAPKLLFHYYDKDFNNEADTPDNFQSRRPNTSFCFLDIRSPGLGDTAMYLCATSRDHGSSNTGELFFGEGSRLTVL.

This clone was detected once. The rearrangement joins TRBV5-5 to TRBJ1-2; a possible D gene is TRBD1 (6 bases). V was cut by 3 bases and J by 4 bases, with 13 bases left in between. CDR1 is SGHKS, CDR2 YYEKEE, per germline (reference sequence). The CDR3 loop spans 14 amino acids. The CDR3 here is CASSYRDISYGYTF. The CDR3 DNA reads TGTGCCAGCAGCTACCGGGACATCTCCTATGGCTACACCTTC.

V gene TRBV29-1 combines with J gene TRBJ2-5; no reliable D call. V was clipped by 4 bases and J by 5 bases, with 14 bases between them. Germline V gives CDR1 SQVTM, CDR2 ANQGSEA. This CDR3 has 13 amino acids. Here the CDR3 DNA reads TGCAGCGTTGTCAAGACTCCGGGTGAGACCCAGTACTTC. It is translated as CSVVKTPGETQYF.

V and J are TRBV11-2 and TRBJ2-3; TRBD2 aligns across 7 bases. Germline-derived CDR1 and CDR2 are SGHAT and FQNNGV. This CDR3 has 15 amino acids. The V gene end was trimmed by 5 bases and the J gene end by 3 bases; junction bases not matched to a gene: 8. The CDR3 protein is CASSNDRGLTDTQYF. CDR3 DNA sequence: TGTGCCAGCAGCAACGATAGGGGACTAACAGATACGCAGTATTTT. The full variable domain, rest sourced from reference TRBV11-2 and TRBJ2-3, is EAGVAQSPRYKIIEKRQSVAFWCNPISGHATLYWYQQILGQGPKLLIQFQNNGVVDDSQLPKDRFSAERLKGVDSTLKIQPAKLEDSAVYLCASSNDRGLTDTQYFGPGTRLTVL.

CDR3 nucleotide sequence: TGTGCCAGTAGAGCGGGAGTGTCCTACGAGCAGTACTTC. Translated: CASRAGVSYEQYF. The chain couples TRBV19 to TRBJ2-7; 8 bases are shared with TRBD2. In germline, CDR1 is LNHDA, CDR2 SQIVND (reference sequence). V gave up 6 bases and J gave up 1 base; unmatched junction bases: 2. This CDR3 has 13 amino acids.

V and J are TRBV11-2 and TRBJ2-2; tentative D call: TRBD1 (6 bases). The CDR3 has 15 amino acids. CDR1 and CDR2 from the germline V gene are SGHAT and FQNNGV. Trimming stripped 5 bases from V and 5 bases from J, with 15 bases between. The chain's CDR3 is CASSNGPGATGELFF. In DNA, the CDR3 is TGTGCCAGCAGCAATGGTCCAGGGGCAACCGGGGAGCTGTTTTTT. The complete variable domain, with remaining parts taken from reference TRBV11-2 and TRBJ2-2, reads EAGVAQSPRYKIIEKRQSVAFWCNPISGHATLYWYQQILGQGPKLLIQFQNNGVVDDSQLPKDRFSAERLKGVDSTLKIQPAKLEDSAVYLCASSNGPGATGELFFGEGSRLTVL.

On this clone: Other nucleotide sequences in the sample specify the same CDR3. This chain uses TRBV9 with TRBJ2-2, with 8 bases aligning to TRBD2. Germline CDR1 reads SGDLS; CDR2 reads YYNGEE. This CDR3 spans 15 amino acids. V was clipped by 2 bases and J by 5 bases; unmatched bases: 5. The CDR3 DNA follows: TGTGCCAGCAGCGTGGTGTCTAGCGGGACCGGGGAGCTGTTTTTT. Encoded protein: CASSVVSSGTGELFF.

This chain connects TRBV30 to TRBJ1-1; D gene uncertain. CDR3 length equals 13 residues. V gave up 3 bases and J gave up 2 bases, with 10 bases separating them. Germline V CDR1 and CDR2: GTSNPN, SVGIG (reference sequence). CDR3 DNA: TGTGCCTGGAGGGCCGGGATAAACACTGAAGCTTTCTTT. Translated: CAWRAGINTEAFF. Looking up the rest from reference TRBV30 and TRBJ1-1 gives the full variable domain: SQTIHQWPATLVQPVGSPLSLECTVEGTSNPNLYWYRQAAGRGLQLLFYSVGIGQISSEVPQNLSASRPQDRQFILSSKKLLLSDSGFYLCAWRAGINTEAFFGQGTRLTVV.

The chain joins TRBV19 to TRBJ1-2; D call uncertain. Germline CDR1 and CDR2: LNHDA and SQIVND (reference sequence). V was cut by 3 bases and J by 1 base, with 6 bases left in between. The CDR3 sequence is 13 residues long. The CDR3 DNA follows: TGTGCCAGTAGTATCGGCGGTAACTATGGCTACACCTTC. Its translation is CASSIGGNYGYTF.

This clone was recorded only once. This sequence joins TRBV27 and TRBJ2-5; D may be TRBD1 or TRBD2 (5 bases each). Germline loops: CDR1 MNHEY, CDR2 SMNVEV (reference sequence). V was cut by 6 bases and J by 5 bases, with 16 bases left in between. The CDR3 runs to 14 residues. The DNA for the CDR3 is TGTGCCAGCAGCTCCCCAGGGTCGGGGGAGACCCAGTACTTC. Its translation: CASSSPGSGETQYF.

This chain links TRBV5-6 with TRBJ1-1; possibly TRBD1 for D (5 bases). Trimming shortened V by 4 bases and J by 0 bases, and 10 bases separated the two germline ends. Germline V gene sequence: CDR1 SGHDT, CDR2 YYEEEE. The CDR3 is 14 amino acids. CDR3 sequence (DNA): TGTGCCAGCAGCCGAGGACAAGTGAACACTGAAGCTTTCTTT. It specifies CASSRGQVNTEAFF.

This clone was counted between two and nine times. The V gene is TRBV11-2, the J gene TRBJ2-7, with 7 positions matching TRBD1. The CDR3 covers 14 residues. The junction had 13 bases not matched to a gene; V was cut back by 8 bases and J by 6 bases. Germline V gene sequence: CDR1 SGHAT, CDR2 FQNNGV. The DNA for the CDR3 is TGTGCCAGCCACAAGCCCGGCAGGGGGAGCGAGCAGTACTTC. Protein product: CASHKPGRGSEQYF.

The V and J genes are TRBV6-5 and TRBJ2-1; either TRBD1 or TRBD2 may supply D (5 bases each). The CDR3 totals 14 residues. Trimming pared 6 bases from V and 7 bases from J, leaving 16 bases between. Germline values: CDR1 MNHEY, CDR2 SVGAGI. CDR3 DNA: TGTGCCAGCAGACCCCGGGACCCTCGGAATGAGCAGTTCTTC. Its translation is CASRPRDPRNEQFF.

The rearrangement links TRBV5-3 to TRBJ2-7, with D possibly being TRBD1 (5 bases). TRBV5-3 is an open reading frame whose function is uncertain. CDR3 size: 14 residues. The V end lost 8 bases, the J end lost 1 base, and 16 bases lay between the germline ends. The CDR3 reads CASSPRQTSYEQYF. CDR3 in DNA: TGTGCCAGCAGCCCACGACAGACGTCCTACGAGCAGTACTTC.

This sequence joins TRBV25-1 and TRBJ2-5, with D maybe TRBD1 (6 bases). Trimming shortened V by 3 bases and J by 5 bases, and 10 bases separated the two germline ends. Looked up from germline, CDR1 is MGHDK and CDR2 is SYGVNS. The CDR3 loop spans 13 amino acids. This chain's CDR3 is CASSERTVETQYF. The CDR3 nucleotides are TGTGCCAGCAGTGAGAGGACAGTCGAGACCCAGTACTTC.

The chain combines TRBV9 with TRBJ2-1; D is possibly TRBD2 (6 bases). The V and J ends lost 3 bases and 7 bases respectively, with 14 bases between them. There are 14 residues in the CDR3. CDR1 and CDR2 from the germline V gene are SGDLS and YYNGEE. In DNA, the CDR3 is TGTGCCAGCAGCGCGGGACTCACCGGTAATGAGCAGTTCTTC. Translation: CASSAGLTGNEQFF.

J is TRBJ1-5 and V is TRBV4-1, with D unclear. This CDR3 spans 13 amino acids. The germline V gene has CDR1 MGHRA and CDR2 YSYEKL. V lost 1 base and J 2 bases, leaving 3 bases between the germline ends. The CDR3 spells CASSQVGNQPQHF. As DNA, the CDR3 is TGCGCCAGCAGCCAAGTGGGCAATCAGCCCCAGCATTTT.

This clone occurred once. The CDR3 sequence is CSVVGPIDTQYF. Written as DNA, the CDR3 is TGCAGCGTTGTAGGCCCTATCGATACGCAGTATTTT. The chain recombines TRBV29-1 with TRBJ2-3, with D uncertain. CDR3 size: 12 residues. V was trimmed by 4 bases and J by 6 bases, leaving 11 bases between them. Germline loops: CDR1 SQVTM, CDR2 ANQGSEA.

The chain links TRBV27 to TRBJ2-5; 13 bases line up with TRBD2. Germline V lookup: CDR1 MNHEY, CDR2 SMNVEV (reference sequence). The V segment lost 4 bases and the J segment 4 bases; nucleotides outside the gene matches: 6. The CDR3 consists of 16 residues. Written as DNA, the CDR3 is TGTGCCAGCAGTTGGGGAGGACTAGCGGGAGTAGAGACCCAGTACTTC. Translated, it gives CASSWGGLAGVETQYF.

The chain employs TRBV6-9 and TRBJ2-7; D may be TRBD1 (6 bases). The CDR3 runs to 15 residues. Germline values: CDR1 MNHGY, CDR2 SVAAGI. The ends were cut back, 3 bases at V and 6 bases at J, with 18 bases in the middle. The CDR3 spells CASSYRNFGGAEQYF. The DNA of the CDR3 is TGTGCCAGCAGTTACCGGAATTTTGGGGGCGCCGAGCAGTACTTC.

This sequence joins TRBV6-1 and TRBJ2-2, with 9 bases matching TRBD1. J was trimmed by 5 bases and V by 8 bases; bases with no gene match: 6. The CDR3 loop spans 14 amino acids. CDR1 is MNHNS and CDR2 is SASEGT in the germline V gene. This chain's CDR3 is CASQGQGVTGELFF. The DNA of the CDR3 is TGTGCCAGCCAGGGACAGGGTGTAACCGGGGAGCTGTTTTTT.

This rearrangement joins TRBV5-5 to TRBJ1-2; TRBD1 aligns across 8 bases. The CDR3 runs 16 residues. Germline lookup yields CDR1 SGHKS and CDR2 YYEKEE (reference sequence). Germline trimming cut 5 bases from V and 5 bases from J; bases unmatched to any gene: 14. The CDR3 loop is CASSFDPGQDLYGYTF. Here the CDR3 DNA reads TGTGCCAGCAGTTTTGATCCGGGACAGGACTTGTATGGCTACACCTTC.